This entry is about one TCR beta chain. The CDR3 is 15 residues long. Germline V gene data show CDR1 as MGHDK and CDR2 as SYGVNS. Unmatched junction bases numbered 4, after V lost 2 bases and J lost 3 bases. The authors' processing: By means of reference gene primer amplification, nucleated cell counts were estimated. Sequenced by immunoSEQ multiplex PCR; TCRdb stores in-frame clones only, minus some. From that table come the V and J calls and clone size; the DNA was used to work out D and trimming. The profile shows around 260,000 clones, more than 80% of them singletons. These data are taken from a study of blood T cell repertoires in COVID-19. Across the study: The United States, Italy and Spain supplied acute and convalescent COVID-19 samples. Sources were T cells, B-cell-depleted T cells, or PBMCs; the material itself was cDNA or gDNA.

This chain links TRBV25-1 with TRBJ1-1; 9 bases match TRBD1. The sequenced material came from peripheral blood. The clonotype was recovered from a woman in her 30s with active or convalescent COVID-19. CDR3 DNA sequence: TGTGCCAGCAGTGAAACCCGGACAGGGGACACTGAAGCTTTCTTT. Residues: CASSETRTGDTEAFF. Combining the CDR3 with reference TRBV25-1 and TRBJ1-1 gives the whole variable domain EADIYQTPRYLVIGTGKKITLECSQTMGHDKMYWYQQDPGMELHLIHYSYGVNSTEKGDLSSESTVSRIRTEHFPLTLESARPSHTSQYLCASSETRTGDTEAFFGQGTRLTVV.